This TCR beta chain was recorded in a study of Graves' ophthalmopathy and Graves' hyperthyroidism. Findings of the study overall: With a specificity of roughly 72% and a sensitivity of about 71%, the model predicted ophthalmopathy progression. A majority of expanded thyroid clonotypes exceeding 0.001 frequency were likewise present in blood.

This clonotype was observed many times. No antigen is known for it. Germline CDR1 and CDR2: SGHRS and YFSETQ. This CDR3 has 16 amino acids. Trimming removed 3 bases from V and 7 bases from J; junction bases left unmatched: 14. The study amplified TCR beta CDR3 regions using RNA transcripts. Amplification began with first-round RT-PCR using HTBI primers, then second-round multiplex PCR was performed. TCRdb reprocessed the multiplex PCR reads with MiXCR, giving one entry per CDR3 protein. This table has roughly 480,000 distinct CDR3 sequences, approximately 15% appearing once. Each donor who had ophthalmopathy showed moderate-to-severe activity, a CAS of ≥3, a NOSPECS of ≥4, and a duration under 3 months. Serum thyroxine and TRAb, along with clinical symptoms, thyroid ultrasound and orbital computed tomography, were what diagnosis relied on.

The V call is TRBV5-1, the J call TRBJ2-5; 8 bases are a match to TRBD1. Sequenced sample: blood. The receptor comes from a woman aged 30 to 39 with Graves' ophthalmopathy. The CDR3 nucleotides read TGCGCCAGCAGCTCCGCCGCGCAGGGGGCGATGGGGACCCAGTACTTC. Protein: CASSSAAQGAMGTQYF.